These 19 T cell receptor beta chains share one sample of origin, sequenced in a study of beta chain features in type 1 diabetes. General study results and limits: In every one of the four CD4+ subsets, TCRB CDR3s were moderately but significantly shorter in Type 1 diabetes patients.

Expressed TCRB transcripts were sequenced after all isolated RNA was converted to cDNA. Measured with immunoSEQ multiplex PCR; TCRdb has only the in-frame clones, and not every one. Of about 700,000 clones listed, about an eighth were seen once; the top ten hold roughly 0.022%. These receptors are not linked to any known antigen. The sequenced sample was naive CD4+ T cells from blood. These receptors originate from a man younger than 35 with type 1 diabetes.

The J gene is TRBJ1-4, the V gene TRBV4-1, with unresolved D. The germline V gene has CDR1 MGHRA and CDR2 YSYEKL. The CDR3 covers 12 residues. V lost 4 bases and J 5 bases, leaving 5 bases between the germline ends. The CDR3 nucleotides are TGCGCCAGCAGCCCGCGAAATGAAAAACTGTTTTTT. Translating it yields CASSPRNEKLFF.

The chain joins TRBV2 to TRBJ2-3; D is unclear. This CDR3 is 11 amino acids long. The germline V and J ends were trimmed by 6 bases and 5 bases, with 6 bases remaining between them. CDR1 is SNHLY and CDR2 is FYNNEI in the germline V gene. The CDR3 reads CASRALDTQYF. The CDR3 region has the DNA TGTGCCAGCAGAGCGCTAGATACGCAGTATTTT.

This clone was counted only a few times. J is TRBJ1-5 and V is TRBV30; D call uncertain. CDR1 is GTSNPN, CDR2 SVGIG, per germline (reference sequence). V was clipped by 6 bases and J by 7 bases, with 10 bases between them. This CDR3 has 11 residues. The CDR3 bases are TGTGCCTGCGGTTCTGAACAGCCCCAGCATTTT. It codes for CACGSEQPQHF.

On this clone: Other DNA sequences in the sample encode the same CDR3. The chain employs TRBV29-1 and TRBJ1-1, with D maybe TRBD1 (5 bases). This CDR3 region has 12 residues. Trimming took 3 bases from V and 1 from J, leaving 6 bases between them. CDR1 SQVTM and CDR2 ANQGSEA come from the germline V gene. The CDR3 reads CSVERGNTEAFF. The CDR3 DNA reads TGCAGCGTTGAGAGGGGGAACACTGAAGCTTTCTTT. The whole variable domain, filled in from reference TRBV29-1 and TRBJ1-1, reads SAVISQKPSRDICQRGTSLTIQCQVDSQVTMMFWYRQQPGQSLTLIATANQGSEATYESGFVIDKFPISRPNLTFSTLTVSNMSPEDSSIYLCSVERGNTEAFFGQGTRLTVV.

This clone was seen a few times. This chain uses TRBV19 with TRBJ1-2, with unresolved D. Deletions cut 7 bases from V and 2 bases from J, with 17 bases between. This CDR3 is 15 amino acids long. CDR1 is LNHDA and CDR2 is SQIVND in the germline V gene (reference sequence). The CDR3 sequence: CASTDAGPDNYGYTF. The DNA of the CDR3 is TGTGCCAGTACCGATGCCGGGCCAGACAACTATGGCTACACCTTC.

The CDR3 nucleotides read TGTGCCAGCAGCCGGGGAGGCACTGAAGCTTTCTTT. It encodes CASSRGGTEAFF. The chain joins TRBV11-2 to TRBJ1-1, with D uncertain. V lost 5 bases, J lost 4 bases, and 8 bases lay in between. Germline V gene data show CDR1 as SGHAT and CDR2 as FQNNGV. This CDR3 region has 12 residues.

Regarding this clone: Other DNA sequences in the same sample also yield this CDR3. The CDR3 region has the DNA TGTGCCAGCAGCTTGAGACAGGGCACAGATACGCAGTATTTT. Translation: CASSLRQGTDTQYF. V usage is TRBV7-9 and J usage is TRBJ2-3; a possible D gene is TRBD1 (6 bases). Germline values: CDR1 SEHNR, CDR2 FQNEAQ (reference sequence). CDR3 length: 14 amino acids. Trimming took 3 bases from V and 1 from J, leaving 8 bases between them.

CDR3 nucleotides: TGTGCCAGCATAGAACTAGCGGGGACTGAGCAGTTCTTC. This translates into CASIELAGTEQFF. The chain joins TRBV2 to TRBJ2-1; 10 nucleotides match TRBD2. The V gene's germline CDR1 is SNHLY and CDR2 FYNNEI. The CDR3 runs to 13 residues. V dropped 7 bases and J dropped 9; count of bases not matched to a gene: 6.

This clone was counted between two and nine times. The V call is TRBV5-1, the J call TRBJ2-7; a weak D match, TRBD1 (6 bases). Germline CDR1 SGHRS, CDR2 YFSETQ. This CDR3 contains 12 residues. V was clipped by 6 bases and J by 4 bases, with 11 bases between them. CDR3 region: CASNGQGYEQYF. The CDR3 DNA reads as TGCGCCAGCAACGGGCAGGGGTACGAGCAGTACTTC.

The chain links TRBV5-8 to TRBJ1-5; D gene uncertain. Germline CDR1 and CDR2: SGHTS and YDEGEE. The CDR3 has 15 residues. The ends were cut back, 1 base at V and 0 bases at J, with 8 bases in the middle. The DNA of the CDR3 is TGTGCCAGCAGCTTGTGGGCAGATAGCAATCAGCCCCAGCATTTT. Translated, it gives CASSLWADSNQPQHF.

The chain carries TRBV9 and TRBJ1-2, with 12 bases fitting TRBD1. The CDR3 is 18 amino acids. V was pared by 1 base and J by 3 bases, with 10 bases of the junction left unmatched. The germline CDR1 and CDR2 sequences are SGDLS and YYNGEE. The DNA for the CDR3 is TGTGCCAGCAGCGTAACCCCCGGGACAGGGGGCGCCGACTATGGCTACACCTTC. It is translated as CASSVTPGTGGADYGYTF.

In its sample, this clone was seen a few times. The chain combines TRBV2 with TRBJ1-6; the D is unclear. Trimming stripped 8 bases from V and 5 bases from J, with 10 bases between. In germline, CDR1 is SNHLY, CDR2 FYNNEI. This CDR3 has 13 amino acids. The CDR3: CASLVENNSPLHF. DNA of the CDR3: TGTGCCAGCTTAGTGGAGAATAATTCACCCCTCCACTTT.

The J gene is TRBJ2-7, the V gene TRBV5-1; the D gene is possibly TRBD1 (5 bases). Germline values: CDR1 SGHRS, CDR2 YFSETQ. There are 14 residues in the CDR3. Trimming shortened V by 4 bases and J by 6 bases, and 17 bases separated the two germline ends. This chain's CDR3 is CASSPRASTGEQYF. The CDR3 coding sequence is TGCGCCAGCAGCCCCCGGGCCTCTACAGGCGAGCAGTACTTC.

The chain couples TRBV11-3 to TRBJ2-7; D gene uncertain. Between the trimmed V and J ends, which lost 5 bases and 2 bases, there was a span of 7 bases. Per germline, CDR1 SGHNT and CDR2 YENEEA. CDR3 length: 12 residues. The CDR3 sequence is CASSPQTYEQYF. The CDR3 DNA reads as TGTGCCAGCAGCCCTCAAACCTACGAGCAGTACTTC.

J is TRBJ2-3 and V is TRBV5-8, with D perhaps TRBD2 (5 bases). The ends were cut back, 1 base at V and 2 bases at J, with 11 bases in the middle. Germline CDR1 and CDR2: SGHTS and YDEGEE. This CDR3 comprises 15 residues. The CDR3 region is CASSLTAGVTDTQYF. CDR3 in DNA: TGTGCCAGCAGCTTGACGGCGGGTGTCACAGATACGCAGTATTTT.

The V gene is TRBV30, the J gene TRBJ1-3; D remains unclear. The CDR3 sequence is 12 residues long. Trimming removed 6 bases at V and 2 bases at J, with 8 bases between. The V gene's germline CDR1 is GTSNPN and CDR2 SVGIG (reference sequence). The CDR3 reads CACKTPGNTIYF. CDR3 DNA: TGTGCCTGCAAGACTCCTGGAAACACCATATATTTT.

The chain carries TRBV13 and TRBJ1-3; the D is unclear. This CDR3 contains 15 residues. Germline CDR1 and CDR2: PRHDT and FYEKMQ (reference sequence). The V and J ends lost 8 bases and 0 bases respectively, with 14 bases between them. The DNA of the CDR3 is TGTGCCAGCTCACTAGTAGGCCACTCTGGAAACACCATATATTTT. Its protein product is CASSLVGHSGNTIYF.

The chain carries TRBV7-9 and TRBJ2-7; no clear D gene. V was pared by 5 bases and J by 0 bases, with 14 bases between. CDR1 and CDR2 from the germline V gene are SEHNR and FQNEAQ (reference sequence). This CDR3 has 15 amino acids. The CDR3 loop is CASSPRPEDSYEQYF. CDR3 coding DNA: TGTGCCAGCAGCCCCCGACCGGAAGACTCCTACGAGCAGTACTTC.

This clone came up a few times. The chain is built from TRBV2 and TRBJ2-7; 7 bases are shared with TRBD1. The CDR3 is 12 amino acids. V lost 9 bases, J lost 6 bases, and 8 bases stayed unmatched. Germline CDR1 reads SNHLY; CDR2 reads FYNNEI. CDR3 coding DNA: TGTGCCAGAGGGAGACAGGGTGGCGAGCAGTACTTC. Translation: CARGRQGGEQYF. The variable domain in full, with the rest retrieved from reference TRBV2 and TRBJ2-7, is EPEVTQTPSHQVTQMGQEVILRCVPISNHLYFYWYRQILGQKVEFLVSFYNNEISEKSEIFDDQFSVERPDGSNFTLKIRSTKLEDSAMYFCARGRQGGEQYFGPGTRLTVT.